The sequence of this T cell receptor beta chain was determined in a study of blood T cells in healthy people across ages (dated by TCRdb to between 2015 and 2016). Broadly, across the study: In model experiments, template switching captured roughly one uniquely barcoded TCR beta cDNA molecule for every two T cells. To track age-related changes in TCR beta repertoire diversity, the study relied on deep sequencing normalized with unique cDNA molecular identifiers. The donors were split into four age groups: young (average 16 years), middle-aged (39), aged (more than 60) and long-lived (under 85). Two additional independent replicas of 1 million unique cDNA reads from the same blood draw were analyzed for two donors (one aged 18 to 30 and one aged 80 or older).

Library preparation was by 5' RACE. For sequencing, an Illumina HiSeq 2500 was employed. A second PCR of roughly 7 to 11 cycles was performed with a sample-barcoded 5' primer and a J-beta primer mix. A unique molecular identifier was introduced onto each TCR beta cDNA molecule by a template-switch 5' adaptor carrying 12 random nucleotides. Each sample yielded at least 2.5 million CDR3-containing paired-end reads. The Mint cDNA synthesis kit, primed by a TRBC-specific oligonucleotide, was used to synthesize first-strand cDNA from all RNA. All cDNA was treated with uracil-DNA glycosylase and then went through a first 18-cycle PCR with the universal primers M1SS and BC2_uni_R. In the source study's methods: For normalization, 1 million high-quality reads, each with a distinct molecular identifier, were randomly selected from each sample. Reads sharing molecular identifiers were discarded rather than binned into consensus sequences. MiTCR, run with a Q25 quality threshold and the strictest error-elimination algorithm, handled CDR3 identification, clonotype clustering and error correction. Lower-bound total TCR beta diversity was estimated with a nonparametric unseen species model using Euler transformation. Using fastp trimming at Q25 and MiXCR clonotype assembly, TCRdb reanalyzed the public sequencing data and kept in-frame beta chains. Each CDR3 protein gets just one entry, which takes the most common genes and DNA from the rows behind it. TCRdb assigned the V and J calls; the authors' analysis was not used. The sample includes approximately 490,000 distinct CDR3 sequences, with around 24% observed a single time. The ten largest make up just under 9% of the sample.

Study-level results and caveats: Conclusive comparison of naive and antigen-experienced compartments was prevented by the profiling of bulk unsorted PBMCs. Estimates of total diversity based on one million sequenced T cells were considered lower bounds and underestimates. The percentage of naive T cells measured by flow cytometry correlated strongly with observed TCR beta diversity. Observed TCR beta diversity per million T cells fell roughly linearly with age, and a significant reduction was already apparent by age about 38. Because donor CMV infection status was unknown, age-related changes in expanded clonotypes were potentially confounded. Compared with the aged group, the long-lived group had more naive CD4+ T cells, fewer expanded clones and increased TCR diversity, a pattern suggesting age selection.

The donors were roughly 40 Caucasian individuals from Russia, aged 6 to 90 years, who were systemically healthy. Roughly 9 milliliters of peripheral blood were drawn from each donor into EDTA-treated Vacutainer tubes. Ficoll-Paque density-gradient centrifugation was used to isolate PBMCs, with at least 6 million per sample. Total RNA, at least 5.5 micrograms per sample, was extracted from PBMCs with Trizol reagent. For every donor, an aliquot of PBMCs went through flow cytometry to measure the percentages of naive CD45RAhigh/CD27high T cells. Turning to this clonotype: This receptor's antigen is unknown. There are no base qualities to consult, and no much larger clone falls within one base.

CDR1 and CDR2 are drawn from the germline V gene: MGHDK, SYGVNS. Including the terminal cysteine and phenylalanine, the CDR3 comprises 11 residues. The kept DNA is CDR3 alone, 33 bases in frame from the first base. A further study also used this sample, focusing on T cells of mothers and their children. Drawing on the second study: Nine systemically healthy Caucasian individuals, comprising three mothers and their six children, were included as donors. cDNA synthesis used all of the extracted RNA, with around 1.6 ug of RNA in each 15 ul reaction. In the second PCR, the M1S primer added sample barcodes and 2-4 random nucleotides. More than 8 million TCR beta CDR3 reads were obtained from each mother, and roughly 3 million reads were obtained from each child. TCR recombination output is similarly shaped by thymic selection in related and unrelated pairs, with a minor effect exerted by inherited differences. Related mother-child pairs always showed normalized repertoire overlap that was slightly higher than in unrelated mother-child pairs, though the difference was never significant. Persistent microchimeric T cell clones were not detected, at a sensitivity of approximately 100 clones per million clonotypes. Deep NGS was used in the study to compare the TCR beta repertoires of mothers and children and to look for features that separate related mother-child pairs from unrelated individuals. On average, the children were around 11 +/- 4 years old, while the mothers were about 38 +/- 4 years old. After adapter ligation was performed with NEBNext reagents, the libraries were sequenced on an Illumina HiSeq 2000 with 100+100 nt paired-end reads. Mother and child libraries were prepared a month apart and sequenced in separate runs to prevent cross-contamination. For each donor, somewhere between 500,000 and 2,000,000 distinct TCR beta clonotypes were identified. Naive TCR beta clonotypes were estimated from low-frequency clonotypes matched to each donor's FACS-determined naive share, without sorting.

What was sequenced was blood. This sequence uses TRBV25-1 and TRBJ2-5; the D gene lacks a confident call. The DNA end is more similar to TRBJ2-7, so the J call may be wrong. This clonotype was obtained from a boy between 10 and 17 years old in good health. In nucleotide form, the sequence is TGTGCCAGCAGTGGAGGCAACGAGCAGTACTTC. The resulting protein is CASSGGNEQYF.